This TCR beta chain came from a study of cytomegalovirus exposure and HLA in healthy donors. At the level of the study: The platform used for the 95 to 150 validation repertoires matched that of the roughly 670 first-cohort repertoires, a later analysis reported.

Points on this clone: What it binds is not known.

Libraries were prepared by immunoSEQ multiplex PCR; TCRdb keeps only in-frame clonotypes and omits some of them. The table shows about 160,000 clones, with 85% occurring only once. Study observations and caveats: Using the classifier, cytomegalovirus status was reportedly diagnosed with high specificity and sensitivity. According to the study, roughly 180 TCR beta chains were cytomegalovirus-associated.

The CDR3 has 14 amino acids. CDR1 is MNHNS and CDR2 is SASEGT in the germline V gene. Trimming at V came to 6 bases and at J to 1 base, leaving 4 bases not matched to a gene. This TCR was sampled from a young man in good health and CMV-seropositive. The sample consisted of PBMCs. The chain combines TRBV6-1 with TRBJ2-7, with 9 bases that match TRBD1. The CDR3 DNA reads as TGTGCCAGCAGCGGACAGGGGATATCCTACGAGCAGTACTTC. Protein sequence: CASSGQGISYEQYF.